Below are 20 T cell receptor beta chains sequenced from a single sample in a study of monozygotic twins with inflammatory bowel disease. No DNA is given; TCRdb re-called the 5' RACE reads and lists each CDR3 protein once. Here the sample table reports about 160,000 distinct CDR3 sequences. The material sequenced was blood. The receptors were gathered from a human donor with ulcerative colitis or Crohn's disease, or a healthy co-twin of an affected twin (not recorded which).

J is TRBJ2-7 and V is TRBV4-1; TCRdb indicates TRBD2, and absent DNA this call remains unverified. CDR1 and CDR2 from the germline V gene are MGHRA and YSYEKL. CDR3 size: 15 residues. The CDR3 loop is CASSRLAGASYEQYF.

This chain connects TRBV5-1 to TRBJ1-2; TCRdb names TRBD1, which stays unverified in the absence of DNA. Germline V lookup: CDR1 SGHRS, CDR2 YFSETQ. The CDR3 has 15 residues. CDR3 sequence reads: CASSPRTGIGYGYTF.

The V call is TRBV5-1, the J call TRBJ2-7; TCRdb lists TRBD1, though no DNA is available to test this call. CDR3 size: 15 residues. Germline V gives CDR1 SGHRS, CDR2 YFSETQ. CDR3 sequence: CASSPGGDSGYEQYF.

The V gene is TRBV28, the J gene TRBJ1-2. The CDR3 runs to 12 residues. Germline-derived CDR1 and CDR2 are MDHEN and SYDVKM. CDR3 in amino acids: CASSFSAYGYTF.

The genes are TRBV6-5 and TRBJ2-7. The CDR3 spans 14 residues. CDR1 is MNHEY, CDR2 SVGAGI, per germline. The CDR3 sequence is CASSYGVSSYEQYF.

The rearrangement links TRBV7-3 to TRBJ2-3; TCRdb proposes TRBD1, but this gene call is untestable without DNA. The germline gives CDR1 SGHTA, CDR2 FQGTGA. This CDR3 has 15 amino acids. The chain's CDR3 is CASSLHPPPTDTQYF.

V usage is TRBV27 and J usage is TRBJ2-5. CDR3 length: 14 amino acids. CDR1 and CDR2 (germline): MNHEY, SMNVEV (reference sequence). CDR3 in amino acids: CASSLRMGIETQYF.

The chain combines TRBV28 with TRBJ1-4. The CDR3 is made up of 17 amino acids. Germline assignment: CDR1 MDHEN and CDR2 SYDVKM. CDR3 region: CASSATGPTGANEKLFF.

The V gene is TRBV20-1, the J gene TRBJ2-3; TCRdb's D call of TRBD2 is untestable without DNA. Germline V gene data show CDR1 as DFQATT and CDR2 as SNEGSKA (reference sequence). The CDR3 length is 15 residues. CDR3: CSAGPLAGQLDTQYF.

V and J are TRBV5-1 and TRBJ2-3. The CDR3 consists of 14 residues. CDR1 is SGHRS and CDR2 is YFSETQ in the germline V gene. The chain's CDR3 is CASSWGLPADTQYF.

The chain employs TRBV19 and TRBJ1-5; TCRdb returns TRBD1, unconfirmable since there is no DNA. The germline gives CDR1 LNHDA, CDR2 SQIVND (reference sequence). The CDR3 spans 16 residues. CDR3: CASSMSGQDSNQPQHF.

The rearrangement links TRBV20-1 to TRBJ2-7; TCRdb reports TRBD1, a call that lacks DNA to check it against. CDR1 is DFQATT, CDR2 SNEGSKA, per germline (reference sequence). The CDR3 loop spans 12 amino acids. CDR3 residues: CSAVQGAEEQYF.

The genes are TRBV7-9 and TRBJ2-5. Per germline, CDR1 SEHNR and CDR2 FQNEAQ (reference sequence). The CDR3 runs 14 residues. CDR3 loop: CASSLTSWEETQYF.

The chain has TRBV6-1 and TRBJ1-5; TCRdb's D call of TRBD1 is untestable without DNA. The germline V gene has CDR1 MNHNS and CDR2 SASEGT. This CDR3 has 17 residues. CDR3: CASSETGTVISNQPQHF.

The chain combines TRBV27 with TRBJ2-5; TCRdb's D call, TRBD1, is unchecked because there is no DNA. This CDR3 contains 16 residues. Germline lookup yields CDR1 MNHEY and CDR2 SMNVEV (reference sequence). The CDR3 protein is CASSLLGGVGRETQYF.

V gene TRBV7-2 combines with J gene TRBJ2-1; the TRBD2 assignment by TCRdb is unverifiable without DNA. The CDR3 runs to 18 residues. Germline loops: CDR1 SGHTA, CDR2 FQGNSA. CDR3 sequence reads: CASSLAGLAGRSYNEQFF.

The chain has TRBV9 and TRBJ2-2; TCRdb's D call, TRBD1, is unchecked because there is no DNA. Germline assignment: CDR1 SGDLS and CDR2 YYNGEE. This CDR3 has 15 residues. CDR3 protein: CASSVGQGVSGELFF.

V and J are TRBV24-1 and TRBJ2-1; TCRdb indicates TRBD2, and absent DNA this call remains unverified. Germline CDR1 KGHDR, CDR2 SFDVKD. CDR3 length equals 16 residues. CDR3 loop: CATSDWRLAGSNEQFF.

The V and J genes are TRBV6-1 and TRBJ2-2; TCRdb lists TRBD1, though no DNA is available to test this call. Germline V CDR1 and CDR2: MNHNS, SASEGT. CDR3 length equals 15 residues. The CDR3 loop is CASRSTGAGTGELFF.

The chain couples TRBV7-9 to TRBJ2-7; the D gene TCRdb calls, TRBD1, cannot be checked with no DNA. CDR1 is SEHNR and CDR2 is FQNEAQ in the germline V gene (reference sequence). There are 15 residues in the CDR3. The CDR3 region is CASSYGTGRSYEQYF.